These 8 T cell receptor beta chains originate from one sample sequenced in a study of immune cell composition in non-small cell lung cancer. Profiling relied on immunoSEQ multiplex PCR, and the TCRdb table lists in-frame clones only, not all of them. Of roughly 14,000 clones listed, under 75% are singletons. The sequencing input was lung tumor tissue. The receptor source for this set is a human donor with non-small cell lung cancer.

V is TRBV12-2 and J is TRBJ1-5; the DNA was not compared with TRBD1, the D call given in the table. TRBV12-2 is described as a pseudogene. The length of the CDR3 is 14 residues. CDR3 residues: CASRLGTGGQPQHF. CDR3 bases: TGTGCAAGTCGCTTAGGGACAGGGGGCCAGCCCCAGCATTTT.

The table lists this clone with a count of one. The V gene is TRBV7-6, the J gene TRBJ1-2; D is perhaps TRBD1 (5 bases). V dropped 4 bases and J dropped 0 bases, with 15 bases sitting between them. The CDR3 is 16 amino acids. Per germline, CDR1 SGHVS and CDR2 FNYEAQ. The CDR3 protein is CASSYGGGVANYGYTF. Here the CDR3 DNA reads TGTGCCAGCAGCTACGGGGGTGGGGTTGCTAACTATGGCTACACCTTC.

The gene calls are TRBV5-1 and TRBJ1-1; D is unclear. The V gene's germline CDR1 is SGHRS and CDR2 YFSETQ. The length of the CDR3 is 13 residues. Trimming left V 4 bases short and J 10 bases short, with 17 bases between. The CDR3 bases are TGCGCCAGCAGCCCTACCTGGGTAGAGGGAGCTTTCTTT. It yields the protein CASSPTWVEGAFF.

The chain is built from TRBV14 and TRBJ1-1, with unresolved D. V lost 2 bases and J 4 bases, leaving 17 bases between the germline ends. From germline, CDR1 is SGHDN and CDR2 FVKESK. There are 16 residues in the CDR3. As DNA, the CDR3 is TGTGCCAGCAGCCAAAGCTTGGGTACAGCGGGCACTGAAGCTTTCTTT. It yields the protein CASSQSLGTAGTEAFF.

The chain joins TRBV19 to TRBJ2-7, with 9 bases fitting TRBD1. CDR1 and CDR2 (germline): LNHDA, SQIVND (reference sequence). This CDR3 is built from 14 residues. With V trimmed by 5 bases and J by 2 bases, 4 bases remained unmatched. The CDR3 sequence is CASSAGTGPYEQYF. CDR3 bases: TGTGCCAGTAGTGCCGGGACAGGGCCCTACGAGCAGTACTTC.

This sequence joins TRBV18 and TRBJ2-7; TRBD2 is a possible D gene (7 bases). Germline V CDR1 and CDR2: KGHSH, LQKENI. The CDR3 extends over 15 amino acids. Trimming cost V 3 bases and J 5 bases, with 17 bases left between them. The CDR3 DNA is TGTGCCAGCTCACCCCGAGGGGGGGGCAACGACGAGCAGTACTTC. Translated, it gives CASSPRGGGNDEQYF.

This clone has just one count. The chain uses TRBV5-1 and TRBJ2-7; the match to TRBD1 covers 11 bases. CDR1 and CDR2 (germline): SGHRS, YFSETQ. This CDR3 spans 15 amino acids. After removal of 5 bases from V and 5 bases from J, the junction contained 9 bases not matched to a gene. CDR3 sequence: CASSSLGDRGNEQYF. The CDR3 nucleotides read TGCGCCAGCAGTTCCTTAGGGGACAGGGGGAACGAGCAGTACTTC. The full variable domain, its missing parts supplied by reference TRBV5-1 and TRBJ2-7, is KAGVTQTPRYLIKTRGQQVTLSCSPISGHRSVSWYQQTPGQGLQFLFEYFSETQRNKGNFPGRFSGRQFSNSRSEMNVSTLELGDSALYLCASSSLGDRGNEQYFGPGTRLTVT.

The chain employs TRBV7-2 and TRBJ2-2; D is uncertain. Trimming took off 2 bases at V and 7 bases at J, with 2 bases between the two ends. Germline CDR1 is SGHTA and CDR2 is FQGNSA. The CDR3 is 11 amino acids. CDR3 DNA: TGTGCCAGCAGCTTATACGGGGAGCTGTTTTTT. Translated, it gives CASSLYGELFF.